Listed below are T cell receptor beta chains from one sample, sequenced in a study of blood T cells in healthy people across ages. MiXCR, run by TCRdb on the 5' RACE reads, gives a single entry per CDR3 protein. The table has approximately 880,000 distinct CDR3 sequences, about 48% seen once. Sequenced material: blood. The source is a man under 40 in good health. Both conserved end residues are part of each CDR3. The order of the fields is clone size, CDR3 length, D gene, V gene, J gene, CDR3 protein, CDR3 DNA. The D gene is left open where the match is weak. Clone size is stated in some rows and not others, as once, few, many or a class when expanded.

clone_size: -
cdr3_length: 13
d_call: -
v_call: TRBV29-1
j_call: TRBJ1-1
cdr3_aa: CSGHEREGTEAFF
cdr3_nt: TGCAGCGGACATGAAAGAGAGGGCACTGAAGCTTTCTTT

clone_size: -
cdr3_length: 11
d_call: -
v_call: TRBV6-5
j_call: TRBJ2-4
cdr3_aa: CASSYGDIQYF
cdr3_nt: TGTGCCAGCAGTTACGGAGACATTCAGTACTTC

clone_size: -
cdr3_length: 17
d_call: TRBD2
v_call: TRBV24-1
j_call: TRBJ2-1
cdr3_aa: CATSDRSGSNPYNEQFF
cdr3_nt: TGTGCCACCAGTGACCGTAGCGGGAGTAATCCCTACAATGAGCAGTTCTTC

clone_size: -
cdr3_length: 17
d_call: -
v_call: TRBV18
j_call: TRBJ2-5
cdr3_aa: CASSPSRPALVPETQYF
cdr3_nt: TGTGCCAGCTCACCATCGCGCCCTGCACTTGTTCCAGAGACCCAGTACTTC

clone_size: -
cdr3_length: 17
d_call: TRBD2
v_call: TRBV6-5
j_call: TRBJ2-1
cdr3_aa: CASSSSTSGGLYNEQFF
cdr3_nt: TGTGCCAGCAGTTCCTCTACTAGCGGGGGCCTGTACAATGAGCAGTTCTTC

clone_size: -
cdr3_length: 15
d_call: TRBD1
v_call: TRBV28
j_call: TRBJ2-7
cdr3_aa: CASPPLGTAPYEQYF
cdr3_nt: TGTGCCAGCCCTCCCCTTGGGACAGCCCCCTACGAGCAGTACTTC

clone_size: -
cdr3_length: 14
d_call: -
v_call: TRBV15
j_call: TRBJ2-7
cdr3_aa: CATSREATTYEQYF
cdr3_nt: TGTGCCACCAGCAGAGAGGCCACCACCTACGAGCAGTACTTC

clone_size: few
cdr3_length: 15
d_call: TRBD1
v_call: TRBV9
j_call: TRBJ2-7
cdr3_aa: CASSVVWQGAGEQYF
cdr3_nt: TGTGCCAGCAGCGTAGTCTGGCAGGGGGCTGGCGAGCAGTACTTC

clone_size: many
cdr3_length: 14
d_call: TRBD1
v_call: TRBV28
j_call: TRBJ1-2
cdr3_aa: CASSPPGQGDGYTF
cdr3_nt: TGTGCCAGCAGTCCACCGGGACAGGGGGATGGCTACACCTTC

clone_size: -
cdr3_length: 13
d_call: -
v_call: TRBV5-1
j_call: TRBJ1-2
cdr3_aa: CASSLESTGGYTF
cdr3_nt: TGCGCCAGCAGCTTGGAATCGACGGGTGGCTACACCTTC

clone_size: once
cdr3_length: 13
d_call: -
v_call: TRBV6-5
j_call: TRBJ2-3
cdr3_aa: CASSDKSRDTQYF
cdr3_nt: TGTGCCAGCAGTGACAAGTCACGTGATACGCAGTATTTT

clone_size: -
cdr3_length: 17
d_call: TRBD1
v_call: TRBV7-9
j_call: TRBJ1-5
cdr3_aa: CASSPSGGFRRNQPQHF
cdr3_nt: TGTGCCAGCAGCCCTTCAGGGGGGTTTAGACGCAATCAGCCCCAGCATTTT

clone_size: few
cdr3_length: 13
d_call: TRBD2
v_call: TRBV7-9
j_call: TRBJ2-7
cdr3_aa: CATLGLGDYEQYF
cdr3_nt: TGTGCCACCCTCGGACTAGGAGACTACGAGCAGTACTTC

clone_size: -
cdr3_length: 13
d_call: -
v_call: TRBV3-1
j_call: TRBJ2-1
cdr3_aa: CASSQILQDEQFF
cdr3_nt: TGTGCCAGCAGCCAAATTCTTCAGGATGAGCAGTTCTTC

clone_size: few
cdr3_length: 12
d_call: -
v_call: TRBV6-5
j_call: TRBJ2-5
cdr3_aa: CASSYSREEQYF
cdr3_nt: TGTGCCAGCAGTTACTCGCGTGAAGAGCAGTACTTC

clone_size: -
cdr3_length: 16
d_call: TRBD2
v_call: TRBV27
j_call: TRBJ2-7
cdr3_aa: CASSQIAGASPGEQYF
cdr3_nt: TGTGCCAGCAGCCAAATAGCGGGGGCCTCTCCTGGCGAGCAGTACTTC

clone_size: -
cdr3_length: 13
d_call: -
v_call: TRBV7-9
j_call: TRBJ2-5
cdr3_aa: CASSGLGQETQYF
cdr3_nt: TGTGCCAGCAGCGGCCTAGGTCAAGAGACCCAGTACTTC

clone_size: few
cdr3_length: 13
d_call: -
v_call: TRBV10-3
j_call: TRBJ2-5
cdr3_aa: CAISEVGSETQYF
cdr3_nt: TGTGCCATCAGTGAGGTCGGCTCGGAGACCCAGTACTTC

clone_size: once
cdr3_length: 14
d_call: -
v_call: TRBV27
j_call: TRBJ2-2
cdr3_aa: CASSLRGRIGELFF
cdr3_nt: TGTGCCAGCAGTTTACGGGGGCGGATCGGGGAGCTGTTTTTT

clone_size: -
cdr3_length: 10
d_call: -
v_call: TRBV20-1
j_call: TRBJ2-5
cdr3_aa: CSARGKTQYF
cdr3_nt: TGCAGTGCTAGAGGGAAGACCCAGTACTTC

clone_size: -
cdr3_length: 16
d_call: TRBD1
v_call: TRBV5-1
j_call: TRBJ2-3
cdr3_aa: CASSLTGAASTDTQYF
cdr3_nt: TGCGCCAGCAGCCTAACAGGGGCTGCTAGCACAGATACGCAGTATTTT

clone_size: few
cdr3_length: 16
d_call: TRBD1
v_call: TRBV7-9
j_call: TRBJ1-1
cdr3_aa: CASSSSTGIMNTEAFF
cdr3_nt: TGTGCCAGCAGCTCCTCGACAGGGATCATGAACACTGAAGCTTTCTTT

clone_size: few
cdr3_length: 16
d_call: TRBD1
v_call: TRBV12-3/TRBV12-4
j_call: TRBJ2-1
cdr3_aa: CASRYSGTGAHNEQFF
cdr3_nt: TGTGCCAGCAGATATAGTGGGACAGGGGCTCACAATGAGCAGTTCTTC

clone_size: once
cdr3_length: 13
d_call: TRBD1
v_call: TRBV13
j_call: TRBJ2-1
cdr3_aa: CASSFKQGVEQFF
cdr3_nt: TGTGCCAGCAGCTTCAAACAGGGGGTCGAGCAGTTCTTC

clone_size: -
cdr3_length: 17
d_call: TRBD2
v_call: TRBV5-6
j_call: TRBJ2-5
cdr3_aa: CASSLKGKRGLGETQYF
cdr3_nt: TGTGCCAGCAGCTTAAAAGGGAAGCGGGGATTGGGAGAGACCCAGTACTTC

clone_size: -
cdr3_length: 13
d_call: -
v_call: TRBV7-2
j_call: TRBJ1-2
cdr3_aa: CASSETGPLGYTF
cdr3_nt: TGTGCCAGCAGCGAGACAGGTCCCTTGGGCTACACCTTC

clone_size: -
cdr3_length: 16
d_call: TRBD1
v_call: TRBV29-1
j_call: TRBJ2-2
cdr3_aa: CSVEDHGTGLAGELFF
cdr3_nt: TGCAGCGTTGAAGATCACGGGACAGGGCTTGCCGGGGAGCTGTTTTTT

clone_size: once
cdr3_length: 14
d_call: -
v_call: TRBV10-2
j_call: TRBJ2-2
cdr3_aa: CASSGGKETGELFF
cdr3_nt: TGCGCCAGCAGTGGAGGGAAGGAAACCGGGGAGCTGTTTTTT

clone_size: -
cdr3_length: 13
d_call: -
v_call: TRBV20-1
j_call: TRBJ1-1
cdr3_aa: CSTSLGRATEAFF
cdr3_nt: TGCAGTACTAGCCTGGGCAGGGCCACTGAAGCTTTCTTT

clone_size: few
cdr3_length: 15
d_call: TRBD1
v_call: TRBV5-6
j_call: TRBJ1-2
cdr3_aa: CASSTGQGLLYGYTF
cdr3_nt: TGTGCCAGCAGCACTGGACAGGGCCTTCTGTATGGCTACACCTTC

clone_size: -
cdr3_length: 16
d_call: -
v_call: TRBV5-5
j_call: TRBJ2-1
cdr3_aa: CASREQPASSYNEQFF
cdr3_nt: TGTGCCAGCAGAGAACAACCTGCGAGCTCCTACAATGAGCAGTTCTTC

clone_size: -
cdr3_length: 16
d_call: -
v_call: TRBV28
j_call: TRBJ2-2
cdr3_aa: CASSTTRRTNTGELFF
cdr3_nt: TGTGCCAGCAGTACGACAAGACGGACGAACACCGGGGAGCTGTTTTTT

clone_size: -
cdr3_length: 16
d_call: TRBD1
v_call: TRBV27
j_call: TRBJ1-6
cdr3_aa: CASSRKGQGYNSPLHF
cdr3_nt: TGTGCCAGCAGTAGAAAGGGACAGGGCTATAATTCACCCCTCCACTTT

clone_size: -
cdr3_length: 15
d_call: -
v_call: TRBV28
j_call: TRBJ2-1
cdr3_aa: CASSFGDGLRYEQFF
cdr3_nt: TGTGCCAGCAGTTTCGGGGACGGTCTAAGGTACGAGCAGTTCTTC

clone_size: -
cdr3_length: 12
d_call: -
v_call: TRBV27
j_call: TRBJ2-5
cdr3_aa: CASLEHEETQYF
cdr3_nt: TGTGCCAGCCTGGAACACGAAGAGACCCAGTACTTC

clone_size: -
cdr3_length: 15
d_call: TRBD2
v_call: TRBV29-1
j_call: TRBJ2-5
cdr3_aa: CSVDLGSGGPDEQYF
cdr3_nt: TGCAGCGTTGATCTTGGTAGCGGGGGCCCGGATGAGCAGTACTTC

clone_size: once
cdr3_length: 15
d_call: -
v_call: TRBV6-2/TRBV6-3
j_call: TRBJ2-7
cdr3_aa: CASSYDPRGPYEQYF
cdr3_nt: TGTGCCAGCAGTTACGATCCCCGTGGGCCCTACGAGCAGTACTTC

clone_size: -
cdr3_length: 17
d_call: TRBD2
v_call: TRBV5-1
j_call: TRBJ2-3
cdr3_aa: CASSLGTSGVGTDTQYF
cdr3_nt: TGCGCCAGCAGCTTGGGGACTAGCGGGGTTGGCACAGATACGCAGTATTTT

clone_size: once
cdr3_length: 14
d_call: -
v_call: TRBV12-3/TRBV12-4
j_call: TRBJ1-1
cdr3_aa: CASSFKGGGTEAFF
cdr3_nt: TGTGCCAGCAGTTTTAAGGGGGGGGGAACTGAAGCTTTCTTT

clone_size: -
cdr3_length: 13
d_call: -
v_call: TRBV7-2
j_call: TRBJ2-7
cdr3_aa: CASSLGGVEEQYF
cdr3_nt: TGTGCCAGCAGCTTAGGGGGGGTTGAAGAGCAGTACTTC

clone_size: -
cdr3_length: 14
d_call: -
v_call: TRBV29-1
j_call: TRBJ2-7
cdr3_aa: CSVDPKLAKGEQYF
cdr3_nt: TGCAGCGTTGATCCTAAACTAGCCAAGGGTGAGCAGTACTTC

clone_size: -
cdr3_length: 16
d_call: TRBD1
v_call: TRBV7-2
j_call: TRBJ1-1
cdr3_aa: CASSLGPGQGNTEAFF
cdr3_nt: TGTGCCAGCAGCTTGGGACCGGGACAGGGGAACACTGAAGCTTTCTTT

clone_size: few
cdr3_length: 16
d_call: TRBD1
v_call: TRBV4-1
j_call: TRBJ2-1
cdr3_aa: CASSAPTGVAYNEQFF
cdr3_nt: TGCGCCAGCAGCGCCCCGACAGGGGTGGCCTACAATGAGCAGTTCTTC

clone_size: -
cdr3_length: 18
d_call: TRBD1
v_call: TRBV7-2
j_call: TRBJ1-2
cdr3_aa: CASSLGALLGTGVSGYTF
cdr3_nt: TGTGCCAGCAGCTTAGGGGCTCTCCTTGGGACAGGGGTCTCTGGCTACACCTTC

clone_size: -
cdr3_length: 17
d_call: TRBD2
v_call: TRBV5-1
j_call: TRBJ2-3
cdr3_aa: CASSLRSSGGLTDTQYF
cdr3_nt: TGCGCCAGCAGCTTGCGCTCTAGCGGGGGCCTCACAGATACGCAGTATTTT

clone_size: few
cdr3_length: 18
d_call: -
v_call: TRBV4-1
j_call: TRBJ1-6
cdr3_aa: CASSLEPGPTKGNSPLHF
cdr3_nt: TGCGCCAGCAGCCTAGAGCCGGGACCCACCAAGGGCAATTCACCCCTCCACTTT

clone_size: -
cdr3_length: 16
d_call: TRBD2
v_call: TRBV7-9
j_call: TRBJ2-1
cdr3_aa: CASSPFERGAYNEQFF
cdr3_nt: TGTGCCAGCAGCCCCTTTGAGCGGGGGGCTTACAATGAGCAGTTCTTC